These 30 T cell receptor beta chains were all obtained from the same sample, sequenced in a study of cytomegalovirus exposure and HLA in healthy donors. The PCR used 60 Vbeta and 13 Jbeta primers. Profiling relied on immunoSEQ multiplex PCR, and the TCRdb table lists in-frame clones only, not all of them. The repertoire includes 150,000 to 200,000 clones, 81% of them detected once, and roughly 5.2% sits in the top ten. Sequencing was carried out using PBMCs. These receptors all stem from a woman under 30 in good health and CMV-seropositive.

This chain joins TRBV28 and TRBJ2-2; D perhaps matches TRBD1 (8 bases). The CDR3 loop spans 15 amino acids. The germline V and J ends were trimmed by 5 bases and 5 bases, with 15 bases remaining between them. The germline V gene has CDR1 MDHEN and CDR2 SYDVKM. Here the CDR3 DNA reads TGTGCCAGCAGTCTAGACAGGGGAGGGACCGGGGAGCTGTTTTTT. Translated, it gives CASSLDRGGTGELFF.

This chain links TRBV5-1 with TRBJ2-4; 9 bases are shared with TRBD1. V shed 0 bases and J 0 bases; nucleotides not matched to a gene: 7. Germline assignment: CDR1 SGHRS and CDR2 YFSETQ. The CDR3 spans 18 residues. CDR3 nucleotides: TGCGCCAGCAGCTTGGGGGTACAGGGGGCGGGAGCCAAAAACATTCAGTACTTC. The encoded protein is CASSLGVQGAGAKNIQYF.

The chain is built from TRBV30 and TRBJ2-3; D perhaps matches TRBD2 (6 bases). Per the germline V gene, CDR1 is GTSNPN and CDR2 is SVGIG (reference sequence). This CDR3 has 14 residues. The V end was cut by 2 bases, the J end by 5 bases, with 14 bases between. CDR3 loop: CAWSRDSNRDTQYF. In DNA form, the CDR3 reads TGTGCCTGGAGTCGGGACTCTAACAGAGATACGCAGTATTTT.

The V call is TRBV5-6, the J call TRBJ1-4; TRBD1 matches 8 bases. V dropped 0 bases and J dropped 8; count of bases not matched to a gene: 3. The V gene's germline CDR1 is SGHDT and CDR2 YYEEEE. The CDR3 length is 14 residues. This chain's CDR3 is CASSLGRGQEKLFF. DNA of the CDR3: TGTGCCAGCAGCTTGGGCAGGGGGCAGGAAAAACTGTTTTTT. Supplemented by reference TRBV5-6 and TRBJ1-4, the full variable domain reads DAGVTQSPTHLIKTRGQQVTLRCSPKSGHDTVSWYQQALGQGPQFIFQYYEEEERQRGNFPDRFSGHQFPNYSSELNVNALLLGDSALYLCASSLGRGQEKLFFGSGTQLSVL.

CDR3 nucleotides: TGCAGTGGACTAGCGTCAGAGACCCAGTACTTC. It specifies CSGLASETQYF. The chain recombines TRBV20-1 with TRBJ2-5; TRBD2 agrees at 8 bases. CDR1 DFQATT and CDR2 SNEGSKA come from the germline V gene (reference sequence). The CDR3 has 11 residues. J was trimmed by 4 bases and V by 7 bases; bases with no gene match: 2.

This chain links TRBV29-1 with TRBJ1-1; D is perhaps TRBD1 (6 bases). The germline V and J ends were trimmed by 2 bases and 3 bases, with 10 bases remaining between them. Germline-derived CDR1 and CDR2 are SQVTM and ANQGSEA. The length of the CDR3 is 13 residues. The CDR3, as DNA: TGCAGCGTTGAACAGGGGACGGACACTGAAGCTTTCTTT. Residues: CSVEQGTDTEAFF.

The J gene is TRBJ2-7, the V gene TRBV5-6, with a weak D call TRBD1 (5 bases). The CDR3 spans 16 residues. The germline V gene has CDR1 SGHDT and CDR2 YYEEEE. V lost 0 bases, J lost 2 bases, and 15 bases lay in between. The CDR3 is CASSLVGVSVAYEQYF. The DNA for the CDR3 is TGTGCCAGCAGCTTGGTAGGGGTATCGGTGGCCTACGAGCAGTACTTC.

The chain has TRBV14 and TRBJ2-3; 11 nucleotides align to TRBD2. Germline assignment: CDR1 SGHDN and CDR2 FVKESK. This CDR3 region has 16 residues. The J segment lost 2 bases and the V segment lost 4 bases, leaving 5 bases of the junction unmatched. CDR3 nucleotide sequence: TGTGCCAGCAGCCCTCTTAGCGGGGGGGCCACAGATACGCAGTATTTT. Its translation: CASSPLSGGATDTQYF.

The chain carries TRBV27 and TRBJ2-4; perhaps TRBD2 as D (6 bases). Trimming left V 4 bases short and J 0 bases short, with 13 bases between. CDR3 size: 16 residues. Per germline, CDR1 MNHEY and CDR2 SMNVEV (reference sequence). The chain's CDR3 is CASSSQTSRAKNIQYF. The CDR3 DNA reads TGTGCCAGCAGTTCTCAGACTAGTAGAGCCAAAAACATTCAGTACTTC.

The genes are TRBV28 and TRBJ1-2; weak D call: TRBD1 (5 bases). This CDR3 is built from 14 residues. Germline CDR1 MDHEN, CDR2 SYDVKM. The V end lost 4 bases, the J end lost 7 bases, and 16 bases lay between the germline ends. CDR3 in amino acids: CASSSDLGTGGYTF. The CDR3, as DNA: TGTGCCAGCAGTTCCGATCTGGGGACTGGTGGCTACACCTTC.

The rearrangement uses TRBV6-6 and TRBJ1-2; no clear D. Looked up from germline, CDR1 is MNHNY and CDR2 is SVGAGI (reference sequence). The length of the CDR3 is 14 residues. Trimming took 6 bases from V and 8 from J, leaving 19 bases between them. CDR3 bases: TGTGCCAGCAGGCTCTCCGAGAGTCCCAGGGGCTACACCTTC. Translating it yields CASRLSESPRGYTF.

The rearrangement links TRBV7-8 to TRBJ2-3, with 8 bases identical to TRBD2. This CDR3 is 14 amino acids long. Trimming took 3 bases from V and 6 from J; bases not matched to a gene: 5. In germline, CDR1 is SGHVS, CDR2 FQNEAQ. The CDR3 sequence is CASSLGASGDTQYF. CDR3 in DNA: TGTGCCAGCAGCTTGGGCGCTAGCGGGGATACGCAGTATTTT.

This clone was seen only a few times. This chain joins TRBV7-8 and TRBJ2-7; 7 bases are a match to TRBD1. The V gene end was trimmed by 3 bases and the J gene end by 4 bases; junction bases not matched to a gene: 9. Germline CDR1 is SGHVS and CDR2 is FQNEAQ. The CDR3 consists of 15 residues. CDR3 region: CASSFYRDRSYEQYF. The CDR3 nucleotides are TGTGCCAGCAGCTTCTACAGGGACAGATCTTACGAGCAGTACTTC.

The chain is built from TRBV7-9 and TRBJ2-1, with 10 positions matching TRBD2. Germline assignment: CDR1 SEHNR and CDR2 FQNEAQ (reference sequence). The CDR3 runs 15 residues. The ends lost 4 bases at V and 2 bases at J; junction bases unmatched: 2. In nucleotides, the CDR3 is TGTGCCAGCAGCTCGAGCGGGGGGGCCTACAATGAGCAGTTCTTC. It is translated as CASSSSGGAYNEQFF.

This clone was counted between two and nine times. This chain joins TRBV13 and TRBJ2-1; possible D gene TRBD1, 7 bases. Germline assignment: CDR1 PRHDT and CDR2 FYEKMQ (reference sequence). The CDR3 is 15 amino acids. Trimming stripped 0 bases from V and 9 bases from J, with 15 bases between. In nucleotides, the CDR3 is TGTGCCAGCAGCTTAGGTTCTCGACAGGGAGGTGAGCAGTTCTTC. Protein product: CASSLGSRQGGEQFF.

This clone has just one count. The chain joins TRBV5-1 to TRBJ1-4; TRBD1 matches at 8 bases. V lost 2 bases, J lost 6 bases, and 6 bases stayed unmatched. The CDR3 length is 15 residues. From germline, CDR1 is SGHRS and CDR2 YFSETQ. CDR3 in DNA: TGCGCCAGCAGCTTAAGCACGACAGGGGATGAAAAACTGTTTTTT. It codes for CASSLSTTGDEKLFF.

This clone was detected a few times. A read error may produce the germline difference seen at one junction end. The chain employs TRBV7-7 and TRBJ2-1, with 8 bases lining up with TRBD1. The V gene's germline CDR1 is SSHAT and CDR2 FNYEAQ (reference sequence). CDR3 length equals 16 residues. CDR3 protein: CASSLGRAGGRNEQFF. The CDR3 DNA reads TGTGCTAGCAGCTTAGGGCGTGCAGGGGGCCGCAATGAGCAGTTCTTC.

The chain is built from TRBV6-5 and TRBJ1-2; D is ambiguous. The CDR3 is made up of 13 amino acids. The V end lost 0 bases, the J end lost 4 bases, and 6 bases lay between the germline ends. Per the germline V gene, CDR1 is MNHEY and CDR2 is SVGAGI. The CDR3 here is CASSYSYSYGYTF. In nucleotides, the CDR3 is TGTGCCAGCAGTTACTCGTACAGCTATGGCTACACCTTC.

The CDR3 region is CASSLRAGRYEQYF. CDR3 bases: TGTGCCAGCAGCTTAAGAGCGGGGCGTTACGAGCAGTACTTC. The genes are TRBV7-2 and TRBJ2-7; 7 positions agree with TRBD2. V shed 2 bases, J shed 4 bases, and the junction held 5 bases outside the gene matches. CDR1 is SGHTA, CDR2 FQGNSA, per germline. This CDR3 has 14 amino acids.

V is TRBV4-2 and J is TRBJ1-1, with D tentatively TRBD1 (6 bases). Germline V gene data show CDR1 as LGHNA and CDR2 as YNFKEQ. CDR3 size: 18 residues. V lost 0 bases and J lost 10, with 27 bases in between. The CDR3 region is CASSQEVPLVRGGSAAFF. CDR3 bases: TGTGCCAGCAGCCAAGAGGTGCCGTTGGTCAGGGGTGGCTCTGCAGCTTTCTTT.

V is TRBV18 and J is TRBJ1-3; D call uncertain. This CDR3 has 16 amino acids. Trimming took off 1 base at V and 0 bases at J, with 10 bases between the two ends. Per the germline V gene, CDR1 is KGHSH and CDR2 is LQKENI. CDR3: CASSPQETISGNTIYF. The CDR3, as DNA: TGTGCCAGCTCACCACAGGAGACGATCTCTGGAAACACCATATATTTT.

The rearrangement uses TRBV6-1 and TRBJ2-1; 11 nucleotides line up with TRBD1. Germline V lookup: CDR1 MNHNS, CDR2 SASEGT. After removal of 4 bases from V and 2 bases from J, the junction contained 4 bases not matched to a gene. CDR3 size: 16 residues. CDR3 bases: TGTGCCAGCAGTGTCGGGACAGGGGGTCCCTACAATGAGCAGTTCTTC. Amino acid sequence: CASSVGTGGPYNEQFF.

V gene TRBV7-3 combines with J gene TRBJ2-7; 8 bases map to TRBD2. CDR3 size: 13 residues. The V and J ends lost 4 bases and 2 bases, in that order; junction bases with no gene match: 1. Germline V gene data show CDR1 as SGHTA and CDR2 as FQGTGA. CDR3 in DNA: TGTGCCAGCAGCTCGGGGGGGGCCTACGAGCAGTACTTC. This sequence encodes CASSSGGAYEQYF.

The V gene is TRBV21-1, the J gene TRBJ2-5; the D call in the table, TRBD1, was not verified against the DNA. TRBV21-1 is flagged as a pseudogene. This CDR3 is 14 amino acids long. DNA of the CDR3: TGTGCCAGCAGCAAAGGGACAGGGGAAGAGACCCAGTACTTC. Amino acids: CASSKGTGEETQYF.

This clone was counted a single time. The genes are TRBV4-2 and TRBJ2-5, with TRBD2 as a possible D gene (7 bases). V lost 0 bases and J 1 base, leaving 18 bases between the germline ends. Germline V CDR1 and CDR2: LGHNA, YNFKEQ. The CDR3 has 18 residues. CDR3 residues: CASSQEGGGGDFQETQYF. The CDR3 DNA is TGTGCCAGCAGCCAAGAGGGGGGGGGCGGGGATTTCCAAGAGACCCAGTACTTC.

The chain joins TRBV5-5 to TRBJ2-7; 9 nucleotides match TRBD2. V shed 4 bases and J 1 base; nucleotides not matched to a gene: 12. The CDR3 has 17 residues. Germline loops: CDR1 SGHKS, CDR2 YYEKEE (reference sequence). Here the CDR3 reads CASSMGQTTSGSYEQYF. The CDR3 nucleotides are TGTGCCAGCAGCATGGGACAGACGACTAGCGGATCCTACGAGCAGTACTTC.

J is TRBJ2-1 and V is TRBV7-2; possible D gene TRBD2, 6 bases. CDR1 is SGHTA and CDR2 is FQGNSA in the germline V gene. CDR3 length: 16 residues. V lost 0 bases to trimming and J lost 7 bases, with 16 bases between them. The CDR3 loop reads CASSLADIAEGNEQFF. CDR3 sequence (DNA): TGTGCCAGCAGCTTAGCGGACATAGCGGAGGGGAATGAGCAGTTCTTC.

The gene calls are TRBV11-2 and TRBJ2-5; no definite D call. V gave up 2 bases and J gave up 3 bases, with 10 bases separating them. The CDR3 is made up of 14 amino acids. CDR1 and CDR2 from the germline V gene are SGHAT and FQNNGV. CDR3: CASSLILSEETQYF. CDR3 nucleotides: TGTGCCAGCAGCTTAATCCTCTCAGAAGAGACCCAGTACTTC.

This chain uses TRBV9 with TRBJ2-7, with D possibly TRBD1 on 5 matching bases. The CDR3 is 14 residues long. Trimming took off 1 base at V and 3 bases at J, with 11 bases between the two ends. The germline V gene encodes CDR1 SGDLS and CDR2 YYNGEE. DNA of the CDR3: TGTGCCAGCAGCGTATCTATAGGGGACTACGAGCAGTACTTC. Translated, it gives CASSVSIGDYEQYF.

In regard to this clone: The junction departs from germline at one end; a sequencing error may be responsible. The chain combines TRBV11-2 with TRBJ1-5, with 7 bases fitting TRBD1. Germline lookup yields CDR1 SGHAT and CDR2 FQNNGV. This CDR3 spans 15 amino acids. The DNA for the CDR3 is TGTGCCAGCAGTTTAGGCAGGGCAGGGGGACAGCCCCAGCATTTT. This codes for CASSLGRAGGQPQHF.